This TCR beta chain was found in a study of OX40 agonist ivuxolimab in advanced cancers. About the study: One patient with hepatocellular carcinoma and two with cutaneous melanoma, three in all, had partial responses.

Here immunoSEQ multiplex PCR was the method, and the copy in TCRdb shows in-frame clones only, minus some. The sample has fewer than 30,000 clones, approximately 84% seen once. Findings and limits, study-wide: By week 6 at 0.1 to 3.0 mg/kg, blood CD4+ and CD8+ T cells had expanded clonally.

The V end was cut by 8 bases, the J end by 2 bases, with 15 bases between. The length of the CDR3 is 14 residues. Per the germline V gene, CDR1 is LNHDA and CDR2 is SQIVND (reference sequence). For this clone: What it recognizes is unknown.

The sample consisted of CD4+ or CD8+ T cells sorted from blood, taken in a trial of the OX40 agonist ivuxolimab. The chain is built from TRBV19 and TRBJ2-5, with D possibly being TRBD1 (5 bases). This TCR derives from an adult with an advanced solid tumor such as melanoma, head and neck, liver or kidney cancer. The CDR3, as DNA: TGTGCCAGTCATTTTAGGGGTGGGCAAGAGACCCAGTACTTC. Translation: CASHFRGGQETQYF.